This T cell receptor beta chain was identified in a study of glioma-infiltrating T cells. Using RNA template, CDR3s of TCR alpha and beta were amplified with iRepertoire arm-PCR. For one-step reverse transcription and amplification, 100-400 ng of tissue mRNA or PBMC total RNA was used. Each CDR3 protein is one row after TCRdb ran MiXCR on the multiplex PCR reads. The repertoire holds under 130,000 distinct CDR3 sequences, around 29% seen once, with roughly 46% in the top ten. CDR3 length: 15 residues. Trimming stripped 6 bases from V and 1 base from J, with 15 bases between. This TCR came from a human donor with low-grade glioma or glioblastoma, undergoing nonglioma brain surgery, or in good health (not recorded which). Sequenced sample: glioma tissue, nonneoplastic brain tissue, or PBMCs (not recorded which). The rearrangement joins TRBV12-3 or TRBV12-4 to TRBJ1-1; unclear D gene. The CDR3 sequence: CASSFLPQTNTEAFF. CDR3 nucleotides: TGTGCCAGCAGCTTTCTCCCGCAGACGAACACTGAAGCTTTCTTT.